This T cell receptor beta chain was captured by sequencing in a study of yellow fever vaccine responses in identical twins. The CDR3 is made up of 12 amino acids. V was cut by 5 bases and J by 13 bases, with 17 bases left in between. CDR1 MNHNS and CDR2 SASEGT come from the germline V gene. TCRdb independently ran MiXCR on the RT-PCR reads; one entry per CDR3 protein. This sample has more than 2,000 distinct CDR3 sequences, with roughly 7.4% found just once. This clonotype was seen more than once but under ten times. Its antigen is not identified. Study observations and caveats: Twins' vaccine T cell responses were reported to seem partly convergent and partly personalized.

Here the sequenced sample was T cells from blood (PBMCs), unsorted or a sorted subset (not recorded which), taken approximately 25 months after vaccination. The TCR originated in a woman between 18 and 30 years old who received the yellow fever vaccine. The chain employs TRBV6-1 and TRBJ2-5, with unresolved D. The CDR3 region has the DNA TGTGCCAGCAGTACTAACCAAGGGTTGGCGTACTTC. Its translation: CASSTNQGLAYF.